This record looks at one TCR beta chain sequence and its context. Its antigen target is currently unknown. No base quality values were provided; no much bigger clone lies one nucleotide off. The time point label of this sample denotes: about 28 days (+/-7) after the second vaccine dose. AZD1222 recipients given second doses at about 4 weeks or at about 12 weeks were pooled, since spike-specific TCR depth and breadth were not found to differ between the two schedules. The vaccinee samples were drawn from two UK trials, COV001 and COV002, one of which was a single-blind randomized controlled phase 2/3 trial testing AZD1222 (ChAdOx1 nCoV-19) in healthy adults. For TCRbeta chain sequencing, PBMC samples were collected from trial participants at day 0 and at day 28 after the second dose. These data belong to a study of T cell responses to AZD1222 COVID-19 vaccine (dated by TCRdb to 2020 to 2023). With respect to the entire study: A total of just over 230 trial participants underwent TCR sequencing, of whom roughly 210 received two doses of AZD1222 and about 26 received two doses of the MenACWY control vaccine. Enrollment into the trials was organized by age into subgroups of 18-55, 56-69 and 70-plus years, and those subgroups contained roughly 150, 30 and 60 TCR-sequenced participants, respectively.

From the cysteine up to the phenylalanine, the CDR3 has a length of 17 residues. The CDR3 DNA has 51 bases and is translated from base 1. CDR1 KGHSH and CDR2 LQKENI are derived from the germline V gene. A distance of 15 bases separates the germline ends of V and J, which lose 3 bases and 0 bases respectively. The CDR3 regions of human TCRbeta chains were subjected to immunosequencing. Turning to the authors' computational methods: TCRs in the repertoires were matched against a reference library of SARS-CoV-2-specific TCRs that had been generated with the MIRA antigen-specificity platform. Breadth was defined as the fraction of unique TCRs that were SARS-CoV-2-associated, and depth was defined as the fraction of total T cells that were SARS-CoV-2-associated. Using the MIRA data, each spike-specific TCR was mapped to the spike region that the TCR reacts to and placed in a CD4 or CD8 class. Log10-transformed breadth and depth values were compared by one-way ANOVA with Sidak's multiple comparisons tests. TCRdb mirrors the immuneACCESS table, restricted to in-frame sequences. Some clones are absent from its copies; in checked studies, under half trace to an unresolved V gene, and the reason for the others is unknown. V, J and clone size derive from that table, while D and trimming were established from the DNA sequence. Present in this sample are 100,000 to 150,000 clones, 80% to 95% of which were seen just once. Under 9% of the sample comes from the top ten.

Broad study findings and their caveats: Reportedly, almost half of the unique spike-specific TCRs recognized epitopes lying outside the regions that are mutated in the B.1.351 and B.1.1.7 variants. The 56-69-year group was small, and its depth increase did not reach significance, likely because of low power. No day 14 peak-response samples were available, so repertoires were characterized only after the peak T cell response. Spike-specific TCR breadth and depth rose significantly after two AZD1222 doses compared with day 0 and with MenACWY recipients. Only five to seven AZD1222 recipients were SARS-CoV-2 seropositive at baseline, limiting conclusions about previously exposed vaccinees. CD4 TCRs associated with the vaccine covered the entire spike protein, and the dominant responses were in regions 160-218 and 743-854. Participants were mostly white British and included more females than males, and it was suggested by the authors that clonal diversity may have been underestimated.

The V and J segments used are TRBV18 and TRBJ1-5, and TRBD1 may be the D gene, going by 5 matching bases. The origin of this receptor is an adult who received the AZD1222 COVID-19 vaccine. The material sequenced was peripheral blood, taken 28 days after the second AZD1222 dose. The encoded CDR3 is CASSPGQGGNSNQPQHF. Read as DNA, the sequence is TGTGCCAGCTCACCGGGCCAGGGCGGAAATAGCAATCAGCCCCAGCATTTT. This CDR3, with the reference TRBV18 and TRBJ1-5 proteins standing in past its ends, gives the full variable domain NAGVMQNPRHLVRRRGQEARLRCSPMKGHSHVYWYRQLPEEGLKFMVYLQKENIIDESGMPKERFSAEFPKEGPSILRIQQVVRGDSAAYFCASSPGQGGNSNQPQHFGDGTRLSIL.